The clone carrying this T cell receptor beta chain has just a few counts. The antigen remains unidentified. This specimen comes from a study of T cell repertoires in cytomegalovirus infection. Study-wide context: Based on public TCR beta signatures, there were indications of CMV infection and of a matching HLA type.

One entry per CDR3 protein results from TCRdb running MiXCR on the reads. The sample includes about 180,000 distinct CDR3 sequences, over 13% of them seen just once. Study-level results: Within the response measured ex vivo, HLA-C-restricted CMV-specific TCR beta clonotypes were dominant. There were carriers of CMV plus the relevant HLA, and cumulative public TCR beta family frequency identified them.

From germline, CDR1 is DFQATT and CDR2 SNEGSKA (reference sequence). The ends were cut back, 6 bases at V and 2 bases at J, with 20 bases in the middle. The CDR3 length is 16 residues. The V call is TRBV20-1, the J call TRBJ1-3, with TRBD1 as a possible D gene (6 bases). This TCR derives from a human donor in good health (CMV status not recorded). Some clones in this sample may be carry-over from other donors' samples. Sequencing input: PBMCs. The CDR3 here is CSAFQDQGFTGNTIYF. In DNA, the CDR3 is TGCAGTGCCTTTCAAGATCAGGGGTTTACTGGAAACACCATATATTTT.